The source of this T cell receptor beta chain is a study of blood T cells in healthy people across ages. With 5 bases removed from V and 6 bases from J, the gap between germline ends came to 7 bases. Germline CDR1 reads GTSNPN; CDR2 reads SVGIG (reference sequence). The CDR3 has 10 amino acids. Study-wide results and caveats: Unsorted PBMCs ruled out conclusive naive versus antigen-experienced comparison.

Researchers report isolating at least 7 million PBMCs per sample. This clonotype was observed a handful of times. Antigen specificity is unknown. The use of a sample-barcoded 5' primer and a J-beta primer mix characterized a second PCR of roughly 6 to 11 cycles. TCRdb reprocessed the 5' RACE reads via MiXCR and lists one record per CDR3 protein. The data show 550,000 to 800,000 distinct CDR3 sequences, about 34% seen once. The chain uses TRBV30 and TRBJ1-1; D possibly corresponds to TRBD1 (5 bases). Sequencing was performed on blood. This TCR was recovered from a woman aged 80 or over in good health. Here the CDR3 DNA reads TGTGCCTGGTGGGGCTCTGAAGCTTTCTTT. It specifies CAWWGSEAFF.